The clone carrying this T cell receptor beta chain came up many times. As yet, its antigen is unknown. Diagnostic assessment was based on clinical symptoms, serum thyroxine and TRAb, thyroid ultrasound and orbital computed tomography. Around 10 ml fresh peripheral blood yielded the PBMCs. The data derive from a study of T cells in Graves' hyperthyroidism and ophthalmopathy. Findings of the study overall: A 13 V-J model separated ophthalmopathy from stable hyperthyroidism. In blood, most of the thyroid clonotypes expanded above 0.001 were also present.

The investigators amplified TCR beta CDR3 regions from RNA transcripts. The TCR CDR3 was amplified in a first-round RT-PCR using the HTBI primer set. TCRdb passed the multiplex PCR reads through MiXCR, listing each CDR3 protein once. In the table there are around 300,000 distinct CDR3 sequences, 13% of which are singletons. This CDR3 comprises 14 residues. Trimming at V came to 1 base and at J to 5 bases, leaving 3 bases not matched to a gene. Germline values: CDR1 SGHKS, CDR2 YYEKEE (reference sequence). The rearrangement uses TRBV5-5 and TRBJ2-3; TRBD1 matches 8 bases. The sequencing sample was made of blood. The receptor was derived from a woman aged 25 to 45 with Graves' hyperthyroidism that later progressed to Graves' ophthalmopathy. This CDR3 is CASSLLRGLDTQYF. Written as DNA, the CDR3 is TGTGCCAGCAGCTTGCTCAGGGGGCTAGATACGCAGTATTTT.